This T cell receptor beta chain derives from a study of STAT3 mutations in large granular lymphocyte leukemia. Study outcomes and limitations: Every T-cell large granular lymphocyte leukemia patient had at least one immunodominant TCR beta clonotype. After therapy, about 30% of the 18 patients switched clonotypes, all new clones STAT3 wild type.

The method was immunoSEQ multiplex PCR; TCRdb's version includes in-frame clones alone and lacks a portion of them. This table holds more than 2,000 clones, roughly 60% found once. This clone has more than one count but fewer than ten. Its antigen is still unknown. Germline V gene lookup returns CDR1 DFQATT and CDR2 SNEGSKA (reference sequence). This CDR3 spans 10 amino acids. This rearrangement joins TRBV20-1 to TRBJ1-2; D call uncertain. The clonotype originates from a man aged 60 to 69 with T-cell large granular lymphocyte leukemia. Some clones in this sample may be carry-over from other donors' samples. Sequencing was done on a sample of peripheral blood mononuclear cells. CDR3 region: CRVSNYGYTF. CDR3 in DNA: TGCAGGGTCTCTAACTATGGCTACACCTTC.